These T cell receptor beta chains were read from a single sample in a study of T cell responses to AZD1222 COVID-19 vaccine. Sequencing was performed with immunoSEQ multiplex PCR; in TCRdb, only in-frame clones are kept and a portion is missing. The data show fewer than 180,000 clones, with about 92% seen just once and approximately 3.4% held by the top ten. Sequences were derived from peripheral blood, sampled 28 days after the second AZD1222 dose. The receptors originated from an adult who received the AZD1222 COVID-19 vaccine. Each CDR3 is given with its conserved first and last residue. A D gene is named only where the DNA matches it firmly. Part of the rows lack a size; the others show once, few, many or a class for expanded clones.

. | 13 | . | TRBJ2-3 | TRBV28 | CATTFRDIYTQYF | TGTGCCACCACCTTCCGGGATATTTATACGCAGTATTTT
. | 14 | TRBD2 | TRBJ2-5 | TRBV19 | CATGHTSGIETQYF | TGTGCCACAGGGCACACTAGCGGGATAGAGACCCAGTACTTC
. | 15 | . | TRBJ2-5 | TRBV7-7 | CASSLSSFPGETQYF | TGTGCCAGCAGCTTAAGTTCTTTCCCCGGAGAGACCCAGTACTTC
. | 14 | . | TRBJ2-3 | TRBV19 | CASSIGGATDTQYF | TGTGCCAGTAGTATAGGGGGAGCCACAGATACGCAGTATTTT
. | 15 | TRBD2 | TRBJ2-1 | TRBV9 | CASRPIAGLYNEQFF | TGTGCCAGCAGACCAATAGCGGGACTCTACAATGAGCAGTTCTTC
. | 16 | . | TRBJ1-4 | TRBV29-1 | CSVARLTGSSNEKLFF | TGCAGCGTCGCCAGACTTACAGGGAGCTCGAATGAAAAACTGTTTTTT
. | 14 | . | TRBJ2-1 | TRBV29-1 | CSARGEGSTNQQFF | TGCAGCGCTAGGGGGGAGGGATCCACAAACCAGCAGTTCTTC
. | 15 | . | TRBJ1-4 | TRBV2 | CASSETQTTNEKLFF | TGTGCCAGCAGTGAAACCCAGACAACTAATGAAAAACTGTTTTTT
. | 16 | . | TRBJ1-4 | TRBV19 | CASSIAVGATNEKLFF | TGTGCCAGTAGTATTGCCGTGGGCGCAACTAATGAAAAACTGTTTTTT
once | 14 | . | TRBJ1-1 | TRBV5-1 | CASSLGRSASEAFF | TGCGCCAGCAGCTTGGGCAGGTCGGCATCTGAAGCTTTCTTT
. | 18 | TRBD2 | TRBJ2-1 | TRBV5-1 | CASSLAFGLAGHNNEQFF | TGCGCCAGCAGCTTGGCCTTTGGACTAGCGGGACACAACAATGAGCAGTTCTTC
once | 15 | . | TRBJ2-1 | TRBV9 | CASSPLLEGANEQFF | TGTGCCAGCAGCCCGCTACTAGAAGGGGCCAATGAGCAGTTCTTC
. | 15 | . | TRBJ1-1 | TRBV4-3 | CASSQVSGTNTEAFF | TGCGCCAGCAGCCAAGTCTCCGGGACTAACACTGAAGCTTTCTTT
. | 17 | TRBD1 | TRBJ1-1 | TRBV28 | CASSSYDDRGRKFKVVF | TGTGCCAGCAGTTCCTATGATGACAGGGGGCGCAAGTTTAAGGTGGTCTTT
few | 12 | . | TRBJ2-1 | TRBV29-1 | CSVAGSGNEQFF | TGCAGCGTTGCCGGGAGCGGCAATGAGCAGTTCTTC
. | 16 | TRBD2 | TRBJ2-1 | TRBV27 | CASSTSSGRFRVEQFF | TGTGCCAGCAGCACCTCTAGCGGGAGGTTTCGGGTTGAGCAGTTCTTC
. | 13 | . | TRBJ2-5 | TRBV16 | CASSQWRQETQYF | TGTGCCAGCAGCCAATGGCGGCAAGAGACCCAGTACTTC
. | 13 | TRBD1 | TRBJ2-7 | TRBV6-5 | CASSSDRAYEQYF | TGTGCCAGCAGTTCCGACAGGGCCTACGAGCAGTACTTC
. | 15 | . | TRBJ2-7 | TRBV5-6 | CASSREQGYSYEQYF | TGTGCCAGCAGCCGAGAACAGGGATACTCCTACGAGCAGTACTTC
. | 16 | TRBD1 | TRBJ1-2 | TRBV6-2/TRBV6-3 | CASSYWDRGAGNGYTF | TGTGCCAGCAGTTACTGGGACAGGGGGGCGGGGAACGGCTACACCTTC
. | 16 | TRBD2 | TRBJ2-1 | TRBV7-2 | CASSSRAGLVLNEQFF | TGTGCCAGCAGCTCCCGAGCGGGACTAGTGCTGAATGAGCAGTTCTTC
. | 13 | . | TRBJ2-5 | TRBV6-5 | CASRPTMRETQYF | TGTGCCAGCAGGCCCACGATGAGGGAGACCCAGTACTTC
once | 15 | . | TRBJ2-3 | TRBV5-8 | CASRPAPPGPDTQYF | TGTGCCAGCAGGCCTGCCCCTCCAGGGCCAGATACGCAGTATTTT
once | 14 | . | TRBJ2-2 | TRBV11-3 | CASGPPRVTGELFF | TGTGCCAGCGGACCCCCCCGGGTCACCGGGGAGCTGTTTTTT
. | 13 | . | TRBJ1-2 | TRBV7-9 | CASSLLEMGGYTF | TGTGCCAGCAGCTTACTTGAGATGGGAGGCTACACCTTC
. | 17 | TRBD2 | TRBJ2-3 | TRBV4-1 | CASSQDRLAGDTDTQYF | TGCGCCAGCAGCCAAGATAGGTTAGCGGGAGACACAGATACGCAGTATTTT
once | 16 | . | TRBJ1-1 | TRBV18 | CASSPPGRTVNTEAFF | TGTGCCAGCTCACCCCCTGGACGGACCGTGAACACTGAAGCTTTCTTT
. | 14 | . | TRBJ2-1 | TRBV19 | CASSIGWDGNEQFF | TGTGCCAGTAGTATAGGTTGGGATGGGAATGAGCAGTTCTTC
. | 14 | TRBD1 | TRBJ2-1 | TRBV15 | CATSSDYGQVEQFF | TGTGCCACCAGCAGTGACTACGGACAGGTAGAGCAGTTCTTC
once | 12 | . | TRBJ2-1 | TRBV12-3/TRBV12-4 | CASSLAGDEQFF | TGTGCCAGCAGTTTAGCTGGGGATGAGCAGTTCTTC
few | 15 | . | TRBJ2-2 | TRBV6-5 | CASSPTRTNTGELFF | TGTGCCAGCAGCCCGACACGGACGAACACCGGGGAGCTGTTTTTT
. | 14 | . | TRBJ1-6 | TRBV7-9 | CASSAEKGRSPLHF | TGTGCCAGCAGCGCCGAAAAGGGGAGGTCACCCCTCCACTTT
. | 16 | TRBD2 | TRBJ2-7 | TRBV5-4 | CASSPGTSGIAYEQYF | TGTGCCAGCAGCCCAGGGACTAGCGGGATTGCCTACGAGCAGTACTTC
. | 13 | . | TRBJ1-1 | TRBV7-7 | CASSLTGNTEAFF | TGTGCTAGCAGCCTGACAGGGAACACTGAAGCTTTCTTT
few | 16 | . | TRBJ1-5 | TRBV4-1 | CASSQLGPAGGQPQHF | TGCGCCAGCAGCCAACTAGGGCCCGCGGGAGGTCAGCCCCAGCATTTT
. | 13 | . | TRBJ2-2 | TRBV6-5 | CASSYVGTGELFF | TGTGCCAGCAGTTACGTGGGCACCGGGGAGCTGTTTTTT
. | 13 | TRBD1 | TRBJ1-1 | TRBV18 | CASSPLGTAEAFF | TGTGCCAGCTCACCACTTGGGACAGCCGAAGCTTTCTTT
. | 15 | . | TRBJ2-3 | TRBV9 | CASSVEAGGTDTQYF | TGTGCCAGCAGCGTAGAAGCTGGGGGCACAGATACGCAGTATTTT
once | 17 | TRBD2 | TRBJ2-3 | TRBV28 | CASSFMAGVDGADTQYF | TGTGCCAGCAGTTTTATGGCGGGAGTCGATGGGGCAGATACGCAGTATTTT
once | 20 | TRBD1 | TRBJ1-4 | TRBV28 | CASSHPLVLARGRSGEKLFF | TGTGCCAGCAGCCACCCTTTAGTATTGGCCAGGGGGCGGTCTGGTGAAAAACTGTTTTTT
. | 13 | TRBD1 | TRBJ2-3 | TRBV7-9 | CASDQGASDTQYF | TGTGCCAGCGACCAGGGGGCATCAGATACGCAGTATTTT
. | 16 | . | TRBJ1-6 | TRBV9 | CASSSGTGLSGKTLHF | TGTGCCAGCAGCTCGGGAACAGGGTTGTCCGGAAAGACCCTCCACTTT
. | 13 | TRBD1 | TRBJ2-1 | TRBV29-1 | CSVSRGQGIEQFF | TGCAGCGTTAGCAGGGGGCAAGGGATTGAGCAGTTCTTC
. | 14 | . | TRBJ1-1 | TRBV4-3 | CASSRGGLNTEAFF | TGCGCCAGCTCCCGTGGAGGGCTGAACACTGAAGCTTTCTTT
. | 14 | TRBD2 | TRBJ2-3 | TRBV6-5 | CASSSAGVVDTQYF | TGTGCCAGCAGTTCGGCGGGAGTGGTAGATACGCAGTATTTT
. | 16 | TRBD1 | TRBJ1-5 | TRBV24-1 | CATSDGGDREGQPQHF | TGTGCCACCAGTGATGGGGGGGACAGGGAGGGTCAGCCCCAGCATTTT
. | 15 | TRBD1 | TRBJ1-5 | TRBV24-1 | CATSAGQGNNQPQHF | TGTGCCACCAGTGCGGGACAGGGCAACAATCAGCCCCAGCATTTT
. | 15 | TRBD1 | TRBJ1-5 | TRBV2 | CASSEQGAGNQPQHF | TGTGCCAGCAGTGAACAGGGGGCGGGCAATCAGCCCCAGCATTTT
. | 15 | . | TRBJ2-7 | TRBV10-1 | CASSDMRGPLYEQYF | TGCGCCAGCAGTGATATGCGGGGCCCCCTCTACGAGCAGTACTTC
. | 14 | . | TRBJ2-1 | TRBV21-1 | CASSMLSSYNEQFF | TGTGCCAGCAGTATGTTGAGCTCCTACAATGAGCAGTTCTTC
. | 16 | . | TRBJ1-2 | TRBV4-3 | CASSQPPQPANYGYTF | TGCGCCAGCAGCCAACCCCCCCAGCCAGCTAACTATGGCTACACCTTC
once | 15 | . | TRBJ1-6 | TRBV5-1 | CASSTGTDYNSPLHF | TGCGCCAGCAGCACCGGGACGGACTATAATTCACCCCTCCACTTT
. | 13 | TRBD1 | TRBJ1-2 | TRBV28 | CASSLGTGNGYTF | TGTGCCAGCAGTTTAGGGACAGGGAATGGCTACACCTTC